Reported below is one T cell receptor beta chain. There is no known antigen for this receptor. Base qualities are not at hand, and no much larger clone is one base apart. Genomic DNA was extracted from sorted cells for sequencing of the TCRbeta CDR3 region. The immunoSEQ Assay was used for sequencing of TCRbeta CDR3 regions. The immuneACCESS repertoire file appears here via TCRdb, limited to in-frame rearrangements. These files lack a portion of the clones; in checked studies, under half of the deficit traces to unresolved V genes, and the cause of the others is not known. The sample table lists tens of thousands of clones, approximately 90% of them with a count of one. The leading ten clones occupy 9% to 15% of the sample. The sample originates from a study of OX40 agonist ivuxolimab in advanced cancers. The study in broad terms: Ivuxolimab was an agonistic, fully human IgG2 monoclonal antibody directed against OX40 (CD134), a costimulatory receptor. In the dose-escalation cohort, 65% to 85% of patients were male, and the mean age was roughly 56 years with a range of roughly 23 to 79. Partial responses occurred in three dose-escalation patients, of whom one had hepatocellular carcinoma and two had cutaneous melanoma. Intravenous ivuxolimab was administered to patients every 2 weeks at six dose levels: 0.01, 0.1, 0.3, 1.5, 3 and 10 mg/kg. Among the roughly 52 dose-escalation patients, some 20 had hepatocellular carcinoma, around 15 melanoma, 9 renal cell carcinoma and 9 head and neck cancer. Prior anti-PD-1, anti-PD-L1 or anti-CTLA-4 therapy was permitted, and less than 45% of dose-escalation patients had received checkpoint inhibitors. The paper reports the monotherapy dose-escalation portion (N ≈ 50 patients) of the phase I ivuxolimab trial. Peripheral TCRbeta sequencing aimed to test whether ivuxolimab altered TCR sequence diversity and caused clonal T-cell expansion. Overall study outcomes, separate from this receptor: Antigen specificity was not determined for the clonally expanded peripheral T cells. After ivuxolimab, CD8+ T cells had more expanded clones than CD4+ T cells on average. In partial responders in the 0.1-3.0 mg/kg groups, normalized peripheral clonal expansion was found to be among the lowest, especially among CD8+ T cells. Low levels of normalized T-cell clonal expansion were also shown by some nonresponding patients. Clonal expansion of both CD4+ and CD8+ blood T cells was observed from baseline to week 6 at doses 0.1 to 3.0 mg/kg.

The trial excluded patients who had a history of autoimmune disease or who were on systemic immunosuppression. In every dose cohort, peripheral blood was drawn for TCR sequencing at baseline, cycle 4 day 1, and cycle 7 day 1. The samples were taken from a phase I, first-in-human, multicenter, open-label dose-escalation trial of ivuxolimab. Adults with locally advanced or metastatic head and neck squamous cell, hepatocellular, melanoma or renal cell carcinoma were enrolled in the trial. Before TCR sequencing, CD4+ T cells and CD8+ T cells were sorted from peripheral blood as separate populations. From V the trimming removes 4 bases and from J it removes 4 bases, while the gene matches leave 4 bases of the junction unaccounted for. CDR1 PRHDT and CDR2 FYEKMQ were looked up in the germline V gene (reference sequence). The CDR3 starts with the cysteine, ends with the phenylalanine, and has 15 residues. CDR3 DNA only is kept here, 45 bases in frame from base 1.

The material was CD4+ or CD8+ T cells sorted from blood, obtained in a trial of the OX40 agonist ivuxolimab. The TCR comes from an adult with an advanced solid tumor such as melanoma, head and neck, liver or kidney cancer. This sequence uses TRBV13 and TRBJ2-2; 9 middle bases align to TRBD2. DNA sequence: TGTGCCAGCAGCTCCCTAGCGGGGCTCACCGGGGAGCTGTTTTTT. It is translated as CASSSLAGLTGELFF.